Listed below are T cell receptor beta chains from one sample, sequenced in a study of T cell responses to AZD1222 COVID-19 vaccine. Clones were read by immunoSEQ multiplex PCR, and TCRdb kept only the in-frame ones, dropping some. The sample records roughly 77,000 clones, 70% to 90% being singletons. Sequenced here: peripheral blood, sampled on day 0 of MenACWY control vaccination. These receptor sequences come from an adult in good health. Each CDR3 is given with its conserved first and last residue. A D gene is named only where the DNA matches it firmly. Size tells how often a clone was seen (once, few, many) or the class of an expanded clone, and some rows leave it out.

size	D	V	J	length	CDR3	DNA
NA	NA	TRBV30	TRBJ2-7	15	CAWSAGTPSSYEQYF	TGTGCCTGGAGTGCAGGGACACCGAGCTCCTACGAGCAGTACTTC
NA	NA	TRBV19	TRBJ2-7	13	CASRPTGPYEQYF	TGTGCCAGCCGCCCGACAGGCCCCTACGAGCAGTACTTC
NA	TRBD1	TRBV3-1/TRBV3-2	TRBJ1-1	14	CASRETGGGTEAFF	TGTGCCAGCCGAGAAACAGGGGGTGGTACTGAAGCTTTCTTT
NA	NA	TRBV9	TRBJ2-7	14	CASSVGVTAYEQYF	TGTGCCAGCAGCGTAGGCGTTACGGCCTACGAGCAGTACTTC
NA	NA	TRBV7-3	TRBJ2-2	15	CASSSRGRNAGELFF	TGTGCCAGCAGCTCCCGTGGGCGGAACGCCGGGGAGCTGTTTTTT
NA	TRBD1	TRBV5-1	TRBJ1-5	16	CASSPGGGNSNQPQHF	TGCGCCAGCAGCCCAGGGGGAGGTAATAGCAATCAGCCCCAGCATTTT
once	NA	TRBV30	TRBJ1-2	14	CAWSAGTSDYGYTF	TGTGCCTGGAGCGCCGGGACCTCTGACTATGGCTACACCTTC
few	NA	TRBV5-1	TRBJ2-1	15	CASSLARGAVNEQFF	TGCGCCAGCAGCTTGGCTCGGGGGGCTGTCAATGAGCAGTTCTTC
NA	TRBD2	TRBV9	TRBJ2-3	16	CASSATSGTSTDTQYF	TGTGCCAGCAGCGCGACTAGCGGGACAAGCACAGATACGCAGTATTTT
medium-sized	NA	TRBV2	TRBJ1-5	14	CASSGAGINQPQHF	TGTGCCAGCAGTGGGGCAGGGATCAATCAGCCCCAGCATTTT
once	NA	TRBV3-1/TRBV3-2	TRBJ2-3	16	CASSQRGQGATDTQYF	TGTGCCAGCAGCCAAAGAGGCCAGGGCGCTACCGATACGCAGTATTTT
NA	NA	TRBV27	TRBJ2-2	14	CASSLLLDTGELFF	TGTGCCAGCAGTTTGTTGCTAGACACCGGGGAGCTGTTTTTT
NA	NA	TRBV6-2/TRBV6-3	TRBJ1-1	16	CASSPPPGKMNTEAFF	TGTGCCAGCAGTCCACCTCCGGGGAAAATGAACACTGAAGCTTTCTTT
NA	NA	TRBV7-8	TRBJ1-6	14	CASTGGIYNSPLHF	TGTGCCAGCACCGGGGGGATCTATAATTCACCCCTCCACTTT
NA	NA	TRBV20-1	TRBJ1-1	11	CSARDLPEAFF	TGCAGTGCTAGAGACCTCCCCGAAGCTTTCTTT
once	NA	TRBV4-3	TRBJ1-1	15	CASSQGTRVNTEAFF	TGCGCCAGCAGCCAAGGTACCAGAGTGAACACTGAAGCTTTCTTT
NA	TRBD2	TRBV7-3	TRBJ2-2	15	CASRSDGGAAGELFF	TGTGCCAGCAGGTCGGACGGGGGGGCCGCCGGGGAGCTGTTTTTT
NA	TRBD1	TRBV7-9	TRBJ1-6	13	CASTGQGDSPLHF	TGTGCCAGCACGGGACAGGGAGATTCACCCCTCCACTTT
NA	NA	TRBV19	TRBJ2-3	14	CASSSRVETDTQYF	TGTGCCAGTAGTTCCCGGGTGGAGACAGATACGCAGTATTTT
NA	TRBD2	TRBV18	TRBJ2-3	19	CASSPTSGGARESTDTQYF	TGTGCCAGCTCACCAACGAGCGGGGGGGCCCGAGAAAGCACAGATACGCAGTATTTT
NA	NA	TRBV29-1	TRBJ1-1	14	CSGNRGGMNTEAFF	TGCAGCGGCAACCGGGGGGGCATGAACACTGAAGCTTTCTTT
NA	TRBD2	TRBV2	TRBJ2-2	18	CASVGGTSGGLNTGELFF	TGTGCCAGCGTGGGAGGTACTAGCGGGGGCCTGAACACCGGGGAGCTGTTTTTT
once	NA	TRBV30	TRBJ2-3	12	CAWRGFTDTQYF	TGTGCCTGGCGGGGGTTCACAGATACGCAGTATTTT
NA	NA	TRBV6-5	TRBJ2-3	14	CASSSGSVAGTQYF	TGTGCCAGCAGTTCGGGCTCCGTTGCTGGCACGCAGTATTTT
once	NA	TRBV12-3/TRBV12-4	TRBJ2-2	13	CASSFVGPGELFF	TGTGCCAGCAGTTTCGTGGGCCCCGGGGAGCTGTTTTTT
NA	TRBD1	TRBV5-1	TRBJ1-2	15	CASSWGTGGNYGYTF	TGCGCCAGCAGCTGGGGGACAGGGGGCAACTATGGCTACACCTTC
NA	NA	TRBV18	TRBJ2-7	13	CASSPQSRYEQYF	TGTGCCAGCTCACCACAATCCCGCTACGAGCAGTACTTC
NA	TRBD1	TRBV18	TRBJ2-7	14	CASSLDRWSGEQYF	TGTGCCAGCTCACTGGACAGGTGGTCGGGCGAGCAGTACTTC
NA	NA	TRBV7-2	TRBJ2-1	14	CASSLWGIPNEQFF	TGTGCCAGCAGCTTATGGGGAATCCCCAATGAGCAGTTCTTC
NA	NA	TRBV6-2/TRBV6-3	TRBJ2-2	14	CASSYSPTGGELFF	TGTGCCAGCAGTTACTCACCTACTGGCGGGGAGCTGTTTTTT
NA	NA	TRBV4-2	TRBJ1-2	16	CASSLSPGVGGYGYTF	TGTGCCAGCAGCCTCTCCCCGGGAGTTGGGGGCTATGGCTACACCTTC
NA	NA	TRBV5-1	TRBJ1-1	15	CASGVGHRVNTEAFF	TGCGCCAGCGGGGTAGGCCACAGGGTTAACACTGAAGCTTTCTTT
once	TRBD1	TRBV19	TRBJ2-2	16	CASGDREFANTGELFF	TGTGCCAGTGGCGACAGGGAATTTGCGAACACCGGGGAGCTGTTTTTT
NA	NA	TRBV7-2	TRBJ2-3	12	CASSEALSTQYF	TGTGCCAGCAGCGAGGCCCTCTCTACGCAGTATTTT
NA	TRBD2	TRBV5-4	TRBJ2-2	16	CASSLGGLASTGELFF	TGTGCCAGCAGCTTGGGGGGACTAGCAAGTACCGGGGAGCTGTTTTTT
once	TRBD1	TRBV30	TRBJ1-1	13	CAWSTGDSTEAFF	TGTGCCTGGAGTACAGGGGACAGCACTGAAGCTTTCTTT
once	NA	TRBV5-1	TRBJ1-4	14	CASRSAESGEKLFF	TGCGCCAGCAGATCCGCGGAGAGCGGTGAAAAACTGTTTTTT
NA	NA	TRBV5-6	TRBJ1-2	15	CASSLLGELNYGYTF	TGTGCCAGCAGCTTGTTGGGGGAATTGAACTATGGCTACACCTTC
NA	TRBD1	TRBV9	TRBJ1-1	16	CASSALPGQGYTEAFF	TGTGCCAGCAGCGCCCTGCCGGGACAGGGGTACACTGAAGCTTTCTTT
NA	NA	TRBV20-1	TRBJ2-7	11	CSARQGHEQYF	TGCAGTGCTAGACAGGGCCACGAGCAGTACTTC
NA	NA	TRBV3-1/TRBV3-2	TRBJ2-3	13	CASSQSAADTQYF	TGTGCCAGCAGCCAGAGCGCGGCAGATACGCAGTATTTT
NA	TRBD1	TRBV27	TRBJ1-5	13	CASSTGGWEPQHF	TGTGCCAGCAGCACAGGGGGCTGGGAGCCCCAGCATTTT
once	NA	TRBV6-6	TRBJ1-5	15	CASSYLFLDNQPQHF	TGTGCCAGCAGTTACCTTTTCCTGGACAATCAGCCCCAGCATTTT
NA	TRBD1	TRBV5-5	TRBJ2-2	15	CASSGRDRDTGELFF	TGTGCCAGCAGCGGCCGGGACAGGGATACCGGGGAGCTGTTTTTT
NA	TRBD1	TRBV30	TRBJ1-4	16	CAWKGRGRESDEKLFF	TGTGCCTGGAAGGGCAGGGGGCGGGAGAGTGATGAAAAACTGTTTTTT